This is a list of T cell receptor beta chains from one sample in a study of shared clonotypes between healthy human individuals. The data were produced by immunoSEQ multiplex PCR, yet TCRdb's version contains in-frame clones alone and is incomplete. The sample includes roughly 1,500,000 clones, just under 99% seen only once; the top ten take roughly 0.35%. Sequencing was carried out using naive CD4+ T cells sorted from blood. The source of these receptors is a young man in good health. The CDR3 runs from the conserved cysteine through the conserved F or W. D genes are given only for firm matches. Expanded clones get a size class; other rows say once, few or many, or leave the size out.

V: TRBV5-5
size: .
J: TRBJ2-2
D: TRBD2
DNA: TGTGCCAGCAGCTTGACTAGCGGGAGTGGGCTGTTTTTT
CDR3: CASSLTSGSGLFF

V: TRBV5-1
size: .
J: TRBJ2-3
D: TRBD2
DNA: TGCGCCAGCAGCTCTGTACAGGGACTAGCTACAGATACGCAGTATTTT
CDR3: CASSSVQGLATDTQYF

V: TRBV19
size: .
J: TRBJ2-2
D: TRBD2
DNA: TGTGCCAGTAGTTCGGCGGGAGATCTAACCGGGGAGCTGTTTTTT
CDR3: CASSSAGDLTGELFF

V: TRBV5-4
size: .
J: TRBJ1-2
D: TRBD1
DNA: TGTGCCAGCAGCTCCCGGGGAGGGGGCGTCTATGGCTACACCTTC
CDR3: CASSSRGGGVYGYTF

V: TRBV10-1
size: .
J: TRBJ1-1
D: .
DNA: TGCGCCAGCAGTGAGTCGGGGGCTCCGAACACTGAAGCTTTCTTT
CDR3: CASSESGAPNTEAFF

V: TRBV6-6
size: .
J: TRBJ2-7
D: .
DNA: TGTGCCAGCAGTTACTCACAGGGTGGGCACGAGCAGTACTTC
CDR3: CASSYSQGGHEQYF

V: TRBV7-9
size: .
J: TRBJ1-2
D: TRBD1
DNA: TGTGCCAGCAGCCCCAGGGGGGTTGACTATGGCTACACCTTC
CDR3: CASSPRGVDYGYTF

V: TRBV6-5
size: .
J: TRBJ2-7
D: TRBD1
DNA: TGTGCCACCCGACAGGGGTCCTACGAGCAGTACTTC
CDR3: CATRQGSYEQYF

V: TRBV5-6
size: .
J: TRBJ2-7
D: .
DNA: TGTGCCAGCAGCAAGGGGCGAGGGGGTTACGAGGACGAGCAGTACTTC
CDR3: CASSKGRGGYEDEQYF

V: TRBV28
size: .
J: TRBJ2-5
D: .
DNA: TGTGCCAGCACCGATACGGATTGGTGGGAGACCCAGTACTTC
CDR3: CASTDTDWWETQYF

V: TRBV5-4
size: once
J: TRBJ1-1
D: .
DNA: TGTGCCAGCAGCTCACCTAATCCGAACACTGAAGCTTTCTTT
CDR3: CASSSPNPNTEAFF

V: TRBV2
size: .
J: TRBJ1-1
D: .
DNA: TGTGCCAGCAGTGAAGCGCGGGCAGGGACAGCTTTCTTT
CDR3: CASSEARAGTAFF

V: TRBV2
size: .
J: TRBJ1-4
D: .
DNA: TGTGCCAGCAATCTTATACAAGTGACTAATGAAAAACTGTTTTTT
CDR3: CASNLIQVTNEKLFF

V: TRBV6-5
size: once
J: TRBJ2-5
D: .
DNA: TGTGCCAGCAGTGAGCGGGCCCAAGAGACCCAGTACTTC
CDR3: CASSERAQETQYF

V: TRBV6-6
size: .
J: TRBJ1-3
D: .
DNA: TGTGCCAGCAGTTACTTGGAGCGAGGAAACACCATATATTTT
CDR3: CASSYLERGNTIYF

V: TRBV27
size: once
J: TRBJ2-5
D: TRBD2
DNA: TGTGCCAGCAGTTTATTGTTAGCGGGAGGATTGTTAGAGACCCAGTACTTC
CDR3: CASSLLLAGGLLETQYF

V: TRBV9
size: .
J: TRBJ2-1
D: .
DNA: TGTGCCAGCACCCCCGGCCCCCTGGGCTCCTACAATGAGCAGTTCTTC
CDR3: CASTPGPLGSYNEQFF

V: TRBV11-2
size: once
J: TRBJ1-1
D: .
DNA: TGTGCCAGCAGCCCCCTGGGGGGCTGGAACACTGAAGCTTTCTTT
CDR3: CASSPLGGWNTEAFF

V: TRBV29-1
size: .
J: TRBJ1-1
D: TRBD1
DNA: TGCAGCGGGGGGACAGGGGTGAGCACTGAAGCTTTCTTT
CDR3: CSGGTGVSTEAFF

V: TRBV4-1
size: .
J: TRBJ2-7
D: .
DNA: TGCGCCAGCAGCCAACAATCGAGGGCCCCCTACGAGCAGTACTTC
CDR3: CASSQQSRAPYEQYF

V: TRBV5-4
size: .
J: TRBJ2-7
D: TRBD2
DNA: TGTGCCAGCAGCGGCGGGAGCCCCTACGAGCAGTACTTC
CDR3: CASSGGSPYEQYF

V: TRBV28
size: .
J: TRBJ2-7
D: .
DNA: TGTGCCAGCAGTCCCCTAGCCGCCGAGCAGTACTTC
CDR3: CASSPLAAEQYF

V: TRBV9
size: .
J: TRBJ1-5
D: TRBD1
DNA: TGTGCCAGCAGTGGGGACAGTTTTGGCAATCAGCCCCAGCATTTT
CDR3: CASSGDSFGNQPQHF

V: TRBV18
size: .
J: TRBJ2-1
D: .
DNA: TGTGCCAGCTCAGCCCGGGAGACCCTTCCCTACAATGAGCAGTTCTTC
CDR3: CASSARETLPYNEQFF

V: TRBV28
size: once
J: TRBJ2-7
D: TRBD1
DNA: TGTGCCAGCAGTTTATTTGGGACAGGGTATTACGAGCAGTACTTC
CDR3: CASSLFGTGYYEQYF

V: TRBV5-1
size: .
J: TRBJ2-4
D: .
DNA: TGCGCCAGCAGCACGGGTCTCTCGGGGATAGCCAAAAACATTCAGTACTTC
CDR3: CASSTGLSGIAKNIQYF

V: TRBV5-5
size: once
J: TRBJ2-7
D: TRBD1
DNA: TGTGCCAGCAGCATAGCCGGGACAGGGGGTTTCCTCCCCCCCCACGAGCAGTACTTC
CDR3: CASSIAGTGGFLPPHEQYF

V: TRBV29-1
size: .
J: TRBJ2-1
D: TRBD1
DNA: TGCAGCGTGGTCGGACAGGGGAGGAATGAGCAGTTCTTC
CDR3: CSVVGQGRNEQFF

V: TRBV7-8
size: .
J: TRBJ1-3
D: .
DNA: TGTGCCAGCAGCTTAGCGTCGGGCTCTGGAAACACCATATATTTT
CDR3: CASSLASGSGNTIYF

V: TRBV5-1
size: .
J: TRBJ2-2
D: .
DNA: TGCGCCAGCAGCCGGGAGATGGGAGAAGGTGGCACCGGGGAGCTGTTTTTT
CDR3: CASSREMGEGGTGELFF

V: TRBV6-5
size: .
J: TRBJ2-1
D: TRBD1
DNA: TGTGCCAGCAGCAGAACAGGGGGAGAGCAGTTCTTC
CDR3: CASSRTGGEQFF

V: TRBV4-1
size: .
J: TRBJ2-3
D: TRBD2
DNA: TGCGCCAGCAGCCAAGATCGTACTAGCGGGGGGATTAGCACAGATACGCAGTATTTT
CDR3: CASSQDRTSGGISTDTQYF

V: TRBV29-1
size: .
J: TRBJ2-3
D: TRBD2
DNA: TGCAGCGTAAGCAGCGGGAGGGCCCTCGGCACAGATACGCAGTATTTT
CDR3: CSVSSGRALGTDTQYF

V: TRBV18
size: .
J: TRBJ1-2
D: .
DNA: TGTGCCAGCTCACCACTGAGGGAGGGTTCAGACTATGGCTACACCTTC
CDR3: CASSPLREGSDYGYTF

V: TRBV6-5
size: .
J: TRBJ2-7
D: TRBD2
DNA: TGTGCCAGCAGTTACGGGGCTAGCGGGGGCTACGAGCAGTACTTC
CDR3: CASSYGASGGYEQYF

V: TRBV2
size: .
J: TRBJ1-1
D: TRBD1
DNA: TGTGCCAGCAGTCAAAGGACAGGGGGCATAGTAGCTTTCTTT
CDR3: CASSQRTGGIVAFF

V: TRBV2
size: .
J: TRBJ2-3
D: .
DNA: TGTGCCAGTCCAGGGGCAACAGATACGCAGTATTTT
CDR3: CASPGATDTQYF

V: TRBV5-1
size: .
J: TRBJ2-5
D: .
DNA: TGCGCCAGCAGCTTGGGGATTGGACCCACTGGAGAGACCCAGTACTTC
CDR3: CASSLGIGPTGETQYF

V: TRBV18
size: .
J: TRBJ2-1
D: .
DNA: TGTGCCAGCTCACCCCGGGGCTCCTACAATGAGCAGTTCTTC
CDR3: CASSPRGSYNEQFF

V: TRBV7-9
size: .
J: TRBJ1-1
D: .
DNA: TGTGCCAGCAGCATTCGGGCGGACACTGAAGCTTTCTTT
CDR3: CASSIRADTEAFF

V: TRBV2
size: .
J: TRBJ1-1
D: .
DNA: TGTGCCAGCAGTGACACCGGGTCGAACACTGAAGCTTTCTTT
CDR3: CASSDTGSNTEAFF